Presented here are 20 T cell receptor beta chains from one specimen sequenced in a study of cytomegalovirus exposure and HLA in healthy donors. PCR used 60 Vbeta primers and 13 Jbeta primers. The table came from immunoSEQ multiplex PCR; TCRdb's copy has only in-frame clones and leaves some out. The data contain roughly 160,000 clones, about 82% of them singletons. Input material: PBMCs. The receptors come from a woman in her twenties or thirties in good health and CMV-seropositive.

This chain links TRBV2 with TRBJ2-3; 7 bases agree with TRBD1. V lost 6 bases and J lost 6; bases outside the gene matches: 6. Germline V CDR1 and CDR2: SNHLY, FYNNEI. CDR3 length: 13 amino acids. In DNA form, the CDR3 reads TGTGCCAGCAGCGTGACAGGGTCGGATACGCAGTATTTT. It codes for CASSVTGSDTQYF.

The J gene is TRBJ1-3, the V gene TRBV18; TRBD1 aligns across 8 bases. Germline loops: CDR1 KGHSH, CDR2 LQKENI. V trimming: 0 bases; J trimming: 2 bases; junction bases outside the gene matches: 0. This CDR3 contains 15 residues. CDR3 in amino acids: CASSPPGQAGNTIYF. The CDR3 DNA reads TGTGCCAGCTCACCACCGGGACAGGCTGGAAACACCATATATTTT.

This chain uses TRBV4-1 with TRBJ2-5; D is unclear. Germline CDR1 and CDR2: MGHRA and YSYEKL. Trimming removed 0 bases at V and 4 bases at J, with 6 bases between. The CDR3 consists of 13 residues. CDR3 sequence reads: CASSQEARETQYF. The CDR3 nucleotides are TGCGCCAGCAGCCAAGAAGCGAGAGAGACCCAGTACTTC.

The chain is built from TRBV2 and TRBJ1-2; D might be TRBD1 (5 bases). Trimming took off 2 bases at V and 2 bases at J, with 9 bases between the two ends. Germline loops: CDR1 SNHLY, CDR2 FYNNEI. This CDR3 region has 14 residues. The CDR3 sequence is CASSESGGNYGYTF. The CDR3 coding sequence is TGTGCCAGCAGTGAAAGCGGGGGGAACTATGGCTACACCTTC.

This clone is a singleton in its sample. V gene TRBV7-3 combines with J gene TRBJ2-2, with TRBD2 identical over 8 bases. Germline CDR1 SGHTA, CDR2 FQGTGA. This CDR3 is 15 amino acids long. The junction had 10 bases not matched to a gene; V was cut back by 6 bases and J by 7 bases. CDR3 coding DNA: TGTGCCAGCAGTCTAGTCGGGGGGGCCAACGGGGAGCTGTTTTTT. Its translation: CASSLVGGANGELFF.

The chain carries TRBV14 and TRBJ1-5; tentative D call: TRBD1 (6 bases). V gave up 4 bases and J gave up 5 bases, with 9 bases separating them. Germline V gene sequence: CDR1 SGHDN, CDR2 FVKESK. The CDR3 totals 13 residues. CDR3: CASSRGGDQPQHF. The CDR3 DNA follows: TGTGCCAGCAGCCGAGGGGGGGATCAGCCCCAGCATTTT.

The rearrangement uses TRBV2 and TRBJ1-1; D gene ambiguous. CDR3 length: 11 amino acids. Deletions cut 8 bases from V and 2 bases from J, with 6 bases between. Germline V lookup: CDR1 SNHLY, CDR2 FYNNEI. Here the CDR3 DNA reads TGTGCCAGCTGCAGAAACACTGAAGCTTTCTTT. This translates into CASCRNTEAFF.

The chain recombines TRBV19 with TRBJ1-1; 8 bases align to TRBD1. J gave up 0 bases and V 3 bases, and 9 bases lay outside the gene matches. Germline CDR1 reads LNHDA; CDR2 reads SQIVND (reference sequence). The CDR3 runs to 17 residues. The CDR3 spells CASSMIPFRGLNTEAFF. The CDR3 DNA is TGTGCCAGTAGTATGATTCCCTTCAGGGGGCTGAACACTGAAGCTTTCTTT.

The rearrangement links TRBV2 to TRBJ2-1; 7 nucleotides agree with TRBD2. The CDR3 spans 16 residues. V gave up 0 bases and J gave up 8 bases; unmatched junction bases: 10. Germline values: CDR1 SNHLY, CDR2 FYNNEI. The CDR3 nucleotides are TGTGCCAGCAGTGAAGCAGCAGGCGGGGGTAGGGATGAGCAGTTCTTC. This sequence encodes CASSEAAGGGRDEQFF.

J is TRBJ2-7 and V is TRBV4-2; TRBD2 might be the D (6 bases). This CDR3 region has 16 residues. Germline CDR1 LGHNA, CDR2 YNFKEQ. V lost 0 bases to trimming and J lost 0 bases, with 12 bases between them. CDR3 loop: CASSQDLAGNSYEQYF. CDR3 coding DNA: TGTGCCAGCAGCCAAGATTTGGCGGGGAACTCCTACGAGCAGTACTTC.

CDR3 DNA sequence: TGTGCCACCACGGGGGGGCAGGGGCAGCCCCAGCATTTT. This encodes CATTGGQGQPQHF. The chain uses TRBV2 and TRBJ1-5; a weak D match, TRBD1 (6 bases). The germline CDR1 and CDR2 sequences are SNHLY and FYNNEI. V was trimmed by 10 bases and J by 7 bases, leaving 17 bases between them. The CDR3 spans 13 residues. Combining the CDR3 with reference TRBV2 and TRBJ1-5 gives the whole variable domain EPEVTQTPSHQVTQMGQEVILRCVPISNHLYFYWYRQILGQKVEFLVSFYNNEISEKSEIFDDQFSVERPDGSNFTLKIRSTKLEDSAMYFCATTGGQGQPQHFGDGTRLSIL.

This rearrangement joins TRBV29-1 to TRBJ1-2; D unclear. CDR1 and CDR2 from the germline V gene are SQVTM and ANQGSEA. Trimming pared 7 bases from V and 6 bases from J, leaving 12 bases between. The CDR3 contains 11 residues. CDR3: CSDAGGHGYTF. CDR3 nucleotide sequence: TGCAGCGACGCTGGAGGTCATGGCTACACCTTC.

J is TRBJ1-1 and V is TRBV25-1, with 10 bases aligning to TRBD1. The CDR3 runs 14 residues. Looked up from germline, CDR1 is MGHDK and CDR2 is SYGVNS. V lost 5 bases, J lost 5 bases, and 5 bases stayed unmatched. The CDR3: CASSPGQGSTEAFF. The CDR3 DNA reads TGTGCCAGCAGTCCGGGACAGGGGAGTACTGAAGCTTTCTTT. Using reference TRBV25-1 and TRBJ1-1 for the parts outside the CDR3, the full variable domain is EADIYQTPRYLVIGTGKKITLECSQTMGHDKMYWYQQDPGMELHLIHYSYGVNSTEKGDLSSESTVSRIRTEHFPLTLESARPSHTSQYLCASSPGQGSTEAFFGQGTRLTVV.

Details on this clone: In the same sample, other DNA sequences code for this CDR3. J is TRBJ1-2 and V is TRBV5-1, with D tentatively TRBD1 (6 bases). The CDR3 is 14 residues long. V was trimmed by 4 bases and J by 2 bases, leaving 12 bases between them. In germline, CDR1 is SGHRS, CDR2 YFSETQ. CDR3 sequence reads: CASSPPQGNYGYTF. The CDR3 DNA reads TGCGCCAGCAGCCCCCCCCAGGGGAACTATGGCTACACCTTC. Filled out from reference TRBV5-1 and TRBJ1-2, the complete variable domain reads KAGVTQTPRYLIKTRGQQVTLSCSPISGHRSVSWYQQTPGQGLQFLFEYFSETQRNKGNFPGRFSGRQFSNSRSEMNVSTLELGDSALYLCASSPPQGNYGYTFGSGTRLTVV.

This chain connects TRBV14 to TRBJ2-7, with 7 nucleotides matching TRBD1. Per the germline V gene, CDR1 is SGHDN and CDR2 is FVKESK. CDR3 length: 15 residues. J gave up 2 bases and V 4 bases, and 8 bases lay outside the gene matches. CDR3 sequence: CASSLSTGWAYEQYF. The CDR3 DNA reads as TGTGCCAGCAGCCTATCGACAGGGTGGGCCTACGAGCAGTACTTC.

This clone was detected a few times. The chain joins TRBV5-4 to TRBJ2-2, with TRBD2 as a possible D gene (6 bases). The CDR3 runs to 16 residues. Germline CDR1 and CDR2: SGHNT and YYREEE (reference sequence). The ends were cut back, 4 bases at V and 3 bases at J, with 16 bases in the middle. The CDR3 DNA reads TGTGCCAGCAGCCAGGCGGGCAGGGAGGACACCGGGGAGCTGTTTTTT. This translates into CASSQAGREDTGELFF.

The V and J genes are TRBV9 and TRBJ1-5, with TRBD1 matching over 7 bases. The CDR3 covers 14 residues. CDR1 and CDR2 from the germline V gene are SGDLS and YYNGEE. V lost 4 bases, J lost 7 bases, and 8 bases stayed unmatched. The CDR3 reads CASSQGGDFQPQHF. Here the CDR3 DNA reads TGTGCCAGCAGCCAAGGGGGCGACTTCCAGCCCCAGCATTTT.

The chain recombines TRBV18 with TRBJ1-1, with 7 bases matching TRBD1. In germline, CDR1 is KGHSH, CDR2 LQKENI. The CDR3 extends over 16 amino acids. V shed 3 bases, J shed 2 bases, and the junction held 9 bases outside the gene matches. The CDR3 coding sequence is TGTGCCAGCTCACCCATCTCCGGGACAGTTAACACTGAAGCTTTCTTT. It encodes CASSPISGTVNTEAFF. Full variable domain (missing parts from reference TRBV18 and TRBJ1-1): NAGVMQNPRHLVRRRGQEARLRCSPMKGHSHVYWYRQLPEEGLKFMVYLQKENIIDESGMPKERFSAEFPKEGPSILRIQQVVRGDSAAYFCASSPISGTVNTEAFFGQGTRLTVV.

This chain uses TRBV10-3 with TRBJ1-2; D unclear. Germline V CDR1 and CDR2: ENHRY, SYGVKD. This CDR3 has 14 residues. The V end was cut by 2 bases, the J end by 4 bases, with 11 bases between. The CDR3 sequence: CAISEASNSYGYTF. DNA for the CDR3: TGTGCCATCAGTGAGGCCTCGAATAGCTATGGCTACACCTTC.

The table lists this clone with a few counts. This sequence joins TRBV27 and TRBJ1-6, with D maybe TRBD1 (5 bases). The V and J ends lost 3 bases and 8 bases respectively, with 17 bases between them. CDR1 and CDR2 from the germline V gene are MNHEY and SMNVEV (reference sequence). The CDR3 runs to 16 residues. Here the CDR3 reads CASSFLKKGRDSPLHF. CDR3 in DNA: TGTGCCAGCAGTTTTCTGAAGAAGGGGAGGGATTCACCCCTCCACTTT.